This is a list of T cell receptor beta chains from one sample in a study of beta chain features in type 1 diabetes. TCRdb's table, derived via immunoSEQ multiplex PCR, lists solely in-frame clones and lacks some. The sample lists 50,000 or so clones; less than 55% were seen once. The sequenced sample was Tregs from blood. The receptors stem from a man aged 30-40 years with type 1 diabetes. Each CDR3 is given with its conserved first and last residue.

cdr3_aa: CASLPEHTGELFF; j_call: TRBJ2-2; v_call: TRBV2
cdr3_aa: CASSRLPPGQGQETQYF; j_call: TRBJ2-5; v_call: TRBV11-2
cdr3_aa: CASSLIIRPYEQYF; j_call: TRBJ2-7; v_call: TRBV7-9
cdr3_aa: CASSPRGTSRSTDTQYF; j_call: TRBJ2-3; v_call: TRBV6-4
cdr3_aa: CATQDRGPGGANVLTF; j_call: TRBJ2-6; v_call: TRBV10-3
cdr3_aa: CASSLGGGDYNEQFF; j_call: TRBJ2-1; v_call: TRBV7-9
cdr3_aa: CATSPGLAGGRQFF; j_call: TRBJ2-1; v_call: TRBV28
cdr3_aa: CASSEGQGNEQFF; j_call: TRBJ2-1; v_call: TRBV18
cdr3_aa: CASGSGTYNEQFF; j_call: TRBJ2-1; v_call: TRBV12-5
cdr3_aa: CASSLGLGSGELFF; j_call: TRBJ2-2; v_call: TRBV5-4
cdr3_aa: CASSLAGSYEQFF; j_call: TRBJ2-1; v_call: TRBV7-8
cdr3_aa: CASKERPGGDQQWNEQFF; j_call: TRBJ2-1; v_call: TRBV19
cdr3_aa: CASSQGMGNQPQHF; j_call: TRBJ1-5; v_call: TRBV6-5